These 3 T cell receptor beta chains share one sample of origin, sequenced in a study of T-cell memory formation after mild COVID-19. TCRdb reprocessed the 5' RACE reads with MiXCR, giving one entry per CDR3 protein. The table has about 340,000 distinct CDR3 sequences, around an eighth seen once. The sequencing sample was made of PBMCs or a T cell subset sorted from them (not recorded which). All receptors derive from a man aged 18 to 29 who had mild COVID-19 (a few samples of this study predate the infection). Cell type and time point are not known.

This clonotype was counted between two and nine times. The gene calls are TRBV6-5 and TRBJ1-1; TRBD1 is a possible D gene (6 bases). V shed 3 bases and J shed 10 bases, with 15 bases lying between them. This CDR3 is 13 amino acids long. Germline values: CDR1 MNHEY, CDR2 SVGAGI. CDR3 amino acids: CASSYGGPYSAFF. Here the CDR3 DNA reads TGTGCCAGCAGTTATGGGGGCCCGTATTCAGCTTTCTTT.

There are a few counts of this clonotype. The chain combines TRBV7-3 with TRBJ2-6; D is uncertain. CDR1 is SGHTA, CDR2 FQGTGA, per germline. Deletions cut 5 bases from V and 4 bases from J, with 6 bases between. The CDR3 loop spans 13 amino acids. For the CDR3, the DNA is TGTGCCAGCAGCGAGATCGGGGCCAACGTCCTGACTTTC. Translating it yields CASSEIGANVLTF.

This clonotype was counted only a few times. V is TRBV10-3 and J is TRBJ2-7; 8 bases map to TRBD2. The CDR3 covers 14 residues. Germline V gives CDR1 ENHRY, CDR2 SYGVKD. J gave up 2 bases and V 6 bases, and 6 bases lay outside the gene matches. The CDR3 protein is CAIRSSGATYEQYV. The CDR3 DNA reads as TGTGCCATCAGAAGTAGCGGGGCTACCTACGAGCAGTACGTC.